Below, 13 T cell receptor beta chains from the same sample are listed, as sequenced in a study of OX40 agonist ivuxolimab in advanced cancers. The assay was immunoSEQ multiplex PCR, and TCRdb's table has in-frame clones only and misses some. The sample includes tens of thousands of clones, roughly 85% seen only once; the top ten take less than 4%. This specimen was CD4+ or CD8+ T cells sorted from blood, taken in a trial of the OX40 agonist ivuxolimab. These receptors came from an adult with an advanced solid tumor such as melanoma, head and neck, liver or kidney cancer.

This clone was recorded once. This chain connects TRBV30 to TRBJ2-2; D possibly corresponds to TRBD2 (6 bases). Germline-derived CDR1 and CDR2 are GTSNPN and SVGIG (reference sequence). CDR3 length: 16 residues. Trimming pared 5 bases from V and 0 bases from J, leaving 16 bases between. CDR3 DNA sequence: TGTGCCTGGGATCGGCCGACTAGTACGAACACCGGGGAGCTGTTTTTT. Protein: CAWDRPTSTNTGELFF.

This chain connects TRBV2 to TRBJ1-1, with unresolved D. V was trimmed by 8 bases and J by 2 bases, leaving 12 bases between them. CDR1 and CDR2 (germline): SNHLY, FYNNEI. CDR3 length equals 13 residues. CDR3 sequence (DNA): TGTGCCAGCGGGCAGGACTCTAACACTGAAGCTTTCTTT. Protein sequence: CASGQDSNTEAFF.

The CDR3: CASSQGIQERYGYTF. In DNA form, the CDR3 reads TGCGCCAGCAGCCAAGGGATACAGGAGCGCTATGGCTACACCTTC. The chain joins TRBV4-3 to TRBJ1-2; TRBD1 is a possible D gene (5 bases). Trimming took 1 base from V and 4 from J, leaving 13 bases between them. This CDR3 contains 15 residues. Germline CDR1 LGHNA, CDR2 YSLEER.

CDR3 in amino acids: CASSLRDRGRGYTF. CDR3 sequence (DNA): TGTGCCAGCAGCTTAAGGGACAGGGGGCGAGGCTACACCTTC. The rearrangement joins TRBV5-6 to TRBJ1-2, with 12 positions matching TRBD1. Germline CDR1 and CDR2: SGHDT and YYEEEE. Losses at the gene ends were 2 bases for V and 8 bases for J; bases not matched to a gene: 4. The CDR3 runs 14 residues.

This chain connects TRBV27 to TRBJ2-5; 8 positions match TRBD1. CDR1 and CDR2 from the germline V gene are MNHEY and SMNVEV (reference sequence). The trim removed 2 bases at V and 6 bases at J, leaving 5 bases unmatched. The CDR3 extends over 14 amino acids. The CDR3, as DNA: TGTGCCAGCAGTTTAGGACAGGGCTTAAAGACCCAGTACTTC. Translation gives CASSLGQGLKTQYF.

The rearrangement links TRBV18 to TRBJ1-3; unclear D gene. V shed 3 bases and J shed 0 bases, with 18 bases lying between them. Germline V CDR1 and CDR2: KGHSH, LQKENI. The CDR3 is made up of 18 amino acids. CDR3 nucleotide sequence: TGTGCCAGCTCACCCTTCGGCCGAACAGCTAACTCTGGAAACACCATATATTTT. Its protein is CASSPFGRTANSGNTIYF. Combining the CDR3 with reference TRBV18 and TRBJ1-3 gives the whole variable domain NAGVMQNPRHLVRRRGQEARLRCSPMKGHSHVYWYRQLPEEGLKFMVYLQKENIIDESGMPKERFSAEFPKEGPSILRIQQVVRGDSAAYFCASSPFGRTANSGNTIYFGEGSWLTVV.

V is TRBV27 and J is TRBJ2-3; TRBD1 agrees at 8 bases. The CDR3 loop spans 15 amino acids. V lost 3 bases and J lost 2; bases outside the gene matches: 4. CDR1 is MNHEY and CDR2 is SMNVEV in the germline V gene (reference sequence). The CDR3 coding sequence is TGTGCCAGCAGTTTCGGACAGGGCCTCACAGATACGCAGTATTTT. It translates to CASSFGQGLTDTQYF.

The chain couples TRBV18 to TRBJ1-1; TRBD1 is a possible D gene (5 bases). V was shortened by 2 bases and J by 1 base, with 5 bases between the two germline ends. In germline, CDR1 is KGHSH, CDR2 LQKENI. This CDR3 comprises 13 residues. In DNA form, the CDR3 reads TGTGCCAGCTCACCAACAGGGAACACTGAAGCTTTCTTT. Translating it yields CASSPTGNTEAFF.

The gene calls are TRBV11-3 and TRBJ2-3, with no clear D. Germline V gene data show CDR1 as SGHNT and CDR2 as YENEEA. Trimming shortened V by 2 bases and J by 6 bases, and 6 bases separated the two germline ends. The CDR3 has 12 residues. CDR3 DNA: TGTGCCAGCAGCTTAAGGTCCGATACGCAGTATTTT. It specifies CASSLRSDTQYF.

CDR3 DNA sequence: TGCAGCGTTCGGGGACAGGGTAACACTGAAGCTTTCTTT. Translating gives CSVRGQGNTEAFF. The chain recombines TRBV29-1 with TRBJ1-1; 9 bases are a match to TRBD1. The germline gives CDR1 SQVTM, CDR2 ANQGSEA. The CDR3 spans 13 residues. Losses at the gene ends were 5 bases for V and 2 bases for J; bases not matched to a gene: 3.

This chain uses TRBV7-2 with TRBJ2-1; weak D call: TRBD1 (5 bases). Trimming cost V 3 bases and J 7 bases, with 16 bases left between them. This CDR3 is built from 15 residues. Germline V CDR1 and CDR2: SGHTA, FQGNSA. CDR3 in DNA: TGTGCCAGCAGCTTCTTTGACAGCAAAGGGAATGAGCAGTTCTTC. This sequence encodes CASSFFDSKGNEQFF.

The chain uses TRBV19 and TRBJ2-1, with 13 bases that match TRBD2. The CDR3 runs to 18 residues. With V trimmed by 5 bases and J by 5 bases, 12 bases remained unmatched. Germline V gene data show CDR1 as LNHDA and CDR2 as SQIVND (reference sequence). The CDR3 bases are TGTGCCAGTAGTCTCCTCCCTAGGACTAGCGGGAGTAACAATGAGCAGTTCTTC. Translated: CASSLLPRTSGSNNEQFF.

V and J are TRBV19 and TRBJ1-2; D possibly corresponds to TRBD1 (5 bases). Trimming took 2 bases from V and 6 from J, leaving 13 bases between them. Germline V lookup: CDR1 LNHDA, CDR2 SQIVND (reference sequence). CDR3 length equals 14 residues. CDR3 residues: CASSIIRAGNGYTF. Here the CDR3 DNA reads TGTGCCAGTAGTATAATTCGGGCAGGGAATGGCTACACCTTC.